The rows below give T cell receptor beta chains drawn from one sample of a study of human CD8 memory T cell subsets. TCRdb reanalyzed the 5' RACE reads, giving one entry per CDR3 protein sequence and no DNA. The record lists some 10,000 distinct CDR3 sequences, of which the ten most abundant hold about a fifth. Sequencing was carried out using CD8+ stem-like memory T cells (TSCM and TCM) sorted from PBMCs. These receptors came from a human donor in good health. CDR3s include the opening cysteine and the closing phenylalanine or tryptophan. The size field is filled for only some rows; it gives once, few, many or a size class.

j_gene: TRBJ1-5
v_gene: TRBV29-1
abundance: -
CDR3aa: CSVVTGTGNQPQHF

j_gene: TRBJ2-1
v_gene: TRBV29-1
abundance: medium-sized
CDR3aa: CSARTGGENEQFF

j_gene: TRBJ2-3
v_gene: TRBV9
abundance: -
CDR3aa: CASSGTVDTQYF

j_gene: TRBJ1-2
v_gene: TRBV5-1
abundance: -
CDR3aa: CASSLEQGGDYGYTF

j_gene: TRBJ2-1
v_gene: TRBV20-1
abundance: -
CDR3aa: CSADTSGTNEQFF

j_gene: TRBJ2-1
v_gene: TRBV21-1
abundance: -
CDR3aa: CASSKVRKEGLAERNEQFF

j_gene: TRBJ2-5
v_gene: TRBV4-1
abundance: -
CDR3aa: CASSQLAGAETQYF

j_gene: TRBJ2-1
v_gene: TRBV11-2
abundance: -
CDR3aa: CASSFAPGQGRFF

j_gene: TRBJ2-2
v_gene: TRBV6-6
abundance: -
CDR3aa: CASSHRDRVDTGELFF

j_gene: TRBJ1-1
v_gene: TRBV28
abundance: -
CDR3aa: CASSLVGATEAFF

j_gene: TRBJ2-7
v_gene: TRBV6-2/TRBV6-3
abundance: -
CDR3aa: CASSLLAGAYEQYF

j_gene: TRBJ2-7
v_gene: TRBV6-2/TRBV6-3
abundance: -
CDR3aa: CASSYQSTGISTYEQYF

j_gene: TRBJ2-7
v_gene: TRBV29-1
abundance: -
CDR3aa: CSVEDGSSEDTYEQYF

j_gene: TRBJ2-5
v_gene: TRBV6-2/TRBV6-3
abundance: -
CDR3aa: CASSKGLAGPETQYF

j_gene: TRBJ2-4
v_gene: TRBV7-9
abundance: -
CDR3aa: CASSYKPGTGGLAKNIQYF

j_gene: TRBJ1-2
v_gene: TRBV29-1
abundance: medium-sized
CDR3aa: CSAGPEGFYGYTF

j_gene: TRBJ1-3
v_gene: TRBV7-9
abundance: -
CDR3aa: CASSADPSPGNTIYF

j_gene: TRBJ2-1
v_gene: TRBV11-3
abundance: -
CDR3aa: CASSSRNPTSGSHNEQFF

j_gene: TRBJ2-1
v_gene: TRBV12-3/TRBV12-4
abundance: -
CDR3aa: CASSPGQIYNEQFF

j_gene: TRBJ2-1
v_gene: TRBV6-6
abundance: -
CDR3aa: CASCQGRYNEQFF

j_gene: TRBJ2-7
v_gene: TRBV25-1
abundance: -
CDR3aa: CASSGRDRMSYEQYF

j_gene: TRBJ2-7
v_gene: TRBV14
abundance: -
CDR3aa: CASSQLTGATYEQYF

j_gene: TRBJ1-2
v_gene: TRBV7-3
abundance: -
CDR3aa: CASSNRDRTYGYTF

j_gene: TRBJ2-1
v_gene: TRBV28
abundance: -
CDR3aa: CASTPREGSYNEQFF

j_gene: TRBJ2-7
v_gene: TRBV19
abundance: -
CDR3aa: CASSTDGGGPEQYF

j_gene: TRBJ2-3
v_gene: TRBV6-5
abundance: -
CDR3aa: CASSFLAGMSDTQYF

j_gene: TRBJ1-1
v_gene: TRBV4-1
abundance: -
CDR3aa: CASSHVKDSGNTEAFF

j_gene: TRBJ2-7
v_gene: TRBV5-5
abundance: -
CDR3aa: CASSFTGTLTYEQYF

j_gene: TRBJ2-7
v_gene: TRBV7-2
abundance: -
CDR3aa: CASSFEGGTYEQYF

j_gene: TRBJ2-4
v_gene: TRBV7-9
abundance: -
CDR3aa: CASSFNANKNIQYF

j_gene: TRBJ1-1
v_gene: TRBV13
abundance: medium-sized
CDR3aa: CASSLGGGSQPGPAFF

j_gene: TRBJ2-7
v_gene: TRBV14
abundance: -
CDR3aa: CASSHQGGGYEQYF

j_gene: TRBJ2-7
v_gene: TRBV7-6
abundance: medium-sized
CDR3aa: CASSHGQGPYEQYF

j_gene: TRBJ1-2
v_gene: TRBV12-3/TRBV12-4
abundance: -
CDR3aa: CASRTTDGYTF

j_gene: TRBJ2-3
v_gene: TRBV5-5
abundance: -
CDR3aa: CASSLAWASGGTDTQYF

j_gene: TRBJ2-3
v_gene: TRBV28
abundance: -
CDR3aa: CASSFGQGSVADTQYF

j_gene: TRBJ2-5
v_gene: TRBV3-1
abundance: medium-sized
CDR3aa: CASSQDEEGRETQYF

j_gene: TRBJ2-7
v_gene: TRBV27
abundance: -
CDR3aa: CASSNPSGTGSYEQYF

j_gene: TRBJ2-2
v_gene: TRBV7-7
abundance: -
CDR3aa: CASSFLATGELFF

j_gene: TRBJ2-5
v_gene: TRBV7-8
abundance: -
CDR3aa: CASSLWGGETQYF

j_gene: TRBJ2-2
v_gene: TRBV7-9
abundance: -
CDR3aa: CASSLVAATGELFF

j_gene: TRBJ2-7
v_gene: TRBV4-2
abundance: -
CDR3aa: CASSQVGGSKYEQYF

j_gene: TRBJ2-7
v_gene: TRBV4-2
abundance: -
CDR3aa: CASSPGWGREQYF

j_gene: TRBJ2-7
v_gene: TRBV13
abundance: -
CDR3aa: CASSLTSGTRTYEQYF

j_gene: TRBJ2-7
v_gene: TRBV20-1
abundance: -
CDR3aa: CSASAGFEQYF